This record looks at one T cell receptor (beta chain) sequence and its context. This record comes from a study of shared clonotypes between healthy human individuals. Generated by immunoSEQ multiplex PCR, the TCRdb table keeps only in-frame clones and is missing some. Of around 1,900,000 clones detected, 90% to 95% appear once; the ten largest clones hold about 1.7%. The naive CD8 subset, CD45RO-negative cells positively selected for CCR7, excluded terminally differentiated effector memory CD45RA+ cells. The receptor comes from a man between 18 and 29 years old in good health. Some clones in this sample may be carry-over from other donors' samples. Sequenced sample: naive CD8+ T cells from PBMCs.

Here the CDR3 DNA reads TGTGCCAGCAGCTCGGGGACAGGGGTGGCCGAGACCCAGTACTTC. The encoded protein is CASSSGTGVAETQYF. The V and J genes are TRBV7-9 and TRBJ2-5; the match to TRBD1 covers 10 bases. CDR3 size: 15 residues. J gave up 5 bases and V 4 bases, and 7 bases lay outside the gene matches. Germline lookup yields CDR1 SEHNR and CDR2 FQNEAQ (reference sequence). Full variable domain (missing parts from reference TRBV7-9 and TRBJ2-5): DTGVSQNPRHKITKRGQNVTFRCDPISEHNRLYWYRQTLGQGPEFLTYFQNEAQLEKSRLLSDRFSAERPKGSFSTLEIQRTEQGDSAMYLCASSSGTGVAETQYFGPGTRLLVL.